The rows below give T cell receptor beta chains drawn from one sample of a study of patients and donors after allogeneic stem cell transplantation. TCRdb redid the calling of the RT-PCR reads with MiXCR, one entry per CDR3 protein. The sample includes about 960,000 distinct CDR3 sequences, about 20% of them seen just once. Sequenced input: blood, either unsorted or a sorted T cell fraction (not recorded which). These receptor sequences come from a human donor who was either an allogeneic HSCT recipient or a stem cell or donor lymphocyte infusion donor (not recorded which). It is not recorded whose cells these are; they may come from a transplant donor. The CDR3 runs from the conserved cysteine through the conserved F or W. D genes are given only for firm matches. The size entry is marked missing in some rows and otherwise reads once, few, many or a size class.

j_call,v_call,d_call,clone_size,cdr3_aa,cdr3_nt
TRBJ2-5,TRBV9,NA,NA,CASSFFPPSAGRGQETQYF,TGTGCCAGCAGCTTCTTTCCTCCTTCAGCGGGCCGGGGGCAAGAGACCCAGTACTTC
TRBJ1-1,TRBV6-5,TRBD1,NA,CASSYQGAEAFF,TGTGCCAGCAGTTACCAGGGGGCTGAAGCTTTCTTT
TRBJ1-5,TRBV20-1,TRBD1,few,CSARPTGRLGNQPQHF,TGCAGTGCTAGACCGACAGGGAGGTTAGGCAATCAGCCCCAGCATTTT
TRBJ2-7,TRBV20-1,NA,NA,CSARDPSQGRTYEQYF,TGCAGTGCTAGAGACCCGTCCCAGGGTAGGACCTACGAGCAGTACTTC
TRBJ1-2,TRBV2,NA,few,CASRGYGYTF,TGTGCCAGCAGGGGTTACGGCTACACCTTC
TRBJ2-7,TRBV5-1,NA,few,CASSLSRRNSYEQYF,TGCGCCAGCAGCCTATCTAGGCGAAACTCCTACGAGCAGTACTTC
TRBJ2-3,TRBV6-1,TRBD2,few,CASWVGRGRDTDTQYF,TGTGCCAGCTGGGTCGGGAGGGGTAGAGACACAGATACGCAGTATTTT
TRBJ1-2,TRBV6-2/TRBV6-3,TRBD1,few,CASSYHRGQPGPSIGYTF,TGTGCCAGCAGTTACCACCGGGGACAGCCGGGGCCGAGTATCGGCTACACCTTC
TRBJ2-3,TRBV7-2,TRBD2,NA,CASSSSSGGAGDTQYF,TGTGCCAGCAGCTCGTCTAGCGGGGGGGCCGGGGATACGCAGTATTTT
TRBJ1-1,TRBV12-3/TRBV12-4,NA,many,CASSYGPGNTEAFF,TGTGCCAGCAGTTACGGACCGGGGAACACTGAAGCTTTCTTT
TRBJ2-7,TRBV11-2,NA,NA,CASSLDLNLIQYEQYF,TGTGCCAGCAGCTTAGATCTAAACCTAATACAATACGAGCAGTACTTC
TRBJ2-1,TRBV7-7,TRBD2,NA,CASSPPGRASEQFF,TGTGCCAGCAGCCCCCCCGGGAGGGCCTCTGAGCAGTTCTTC
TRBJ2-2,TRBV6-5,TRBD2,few,CASSFFPGLAGNTGELFF,TGTGCCAGCAGTTTCTTCCCTGGACTAGCGGGAAACACCGGGGAGCTGTTTTTT
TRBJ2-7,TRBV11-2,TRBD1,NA,CASSRPGQGVYEQYF,TGTGCCAGCAGCCGACCGGGACAGGGGGTCTACGAGCAGTACTTC
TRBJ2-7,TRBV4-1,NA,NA,CASSHGQGRADEQYF,TGCGCCAGCAGCCACGGCCAGGGTCGGGCGGACGAGCAGTACTTC
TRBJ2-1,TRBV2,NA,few,CASSKQFF,TGTGCCAGCAGTAAACAGTTCTTC
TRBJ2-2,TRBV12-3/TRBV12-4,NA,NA,CASRRNGELFF,TGTGCCAGCCGTCGGAACGGGGAGCTGTTTTTT
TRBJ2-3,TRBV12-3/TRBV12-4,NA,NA,CASSSTNEGNTQYF,TGTGCCAGCAGTTCCACTAACGAAGGGAATACGCAGTATTTT